This TCR beta chain came from a study of regulatory T cells in long-lasting Graves disease. According to the study, TCR beta libraries were built with iRepertoire HTBI primers and CDR3-region Arm-PCR. TCRdb passed the multiplex PCR reads through MiXCR, listing each CDR3 protein once. The sample lists some 460,000 distinct CDR3 sequences; about a sixth were seen once. The CDR3 sequence is 13 residues long. The V end was cut by 6 bases, the J end by 3 bases, with 8 bases between. On this clonotype: Its antigen is unidentified. A read error may be the cause here, since a much bigger clone is one base away.

Study-level points and caveats: There were preferences for TRBV28, TRBJ1-2 and TRBJ2-5 in persistent disease. Persistent Graves' patients showed less TCR diversity than newly diagnosed patients showed.

The time point is: newly diagnosed GD, antithyroid drugs for less than 3 months. RNA extracted from PBMCs served as the sequencing template. The same data also went into a second study, on T cells in Graves' hyperthyroidism and ophthalmopathy.

The source of this sequence is a man aged 35 to 55 with Graves disease. The sample in question was peripheral blood mononuclear cells (PBMCs), obtained at new diagnosis, from a patient treated with antithyroid drugs. This chain connects TRBV12-3 or TRBV12-4 to TRBJ2-2; D is ambiguous. The CDR3 region is CASRFWDTGELFF. The CDR3 bases are TGTGCCAGCAGATTCTGGGACACCGGGGAGCTGTTTTTT.